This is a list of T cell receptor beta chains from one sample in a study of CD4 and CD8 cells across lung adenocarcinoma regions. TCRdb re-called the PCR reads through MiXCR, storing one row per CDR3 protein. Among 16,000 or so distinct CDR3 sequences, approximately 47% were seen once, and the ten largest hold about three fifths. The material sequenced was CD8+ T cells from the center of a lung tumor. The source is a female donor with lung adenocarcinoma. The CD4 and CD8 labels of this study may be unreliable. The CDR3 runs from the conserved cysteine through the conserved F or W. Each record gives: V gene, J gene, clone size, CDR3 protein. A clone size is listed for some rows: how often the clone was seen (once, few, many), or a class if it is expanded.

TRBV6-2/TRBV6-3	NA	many	CASRRLAGMSHEQYF
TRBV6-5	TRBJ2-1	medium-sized	CASNPTGTESPNEQFF
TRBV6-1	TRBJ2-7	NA	CASSEVSGATYEQYF
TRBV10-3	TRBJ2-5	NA	CGAGNAGREQETQYF
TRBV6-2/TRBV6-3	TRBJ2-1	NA	CASSSGGGQYNEQFF
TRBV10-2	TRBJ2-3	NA	CASSEPRTSGTSTDTQYF
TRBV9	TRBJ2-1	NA	CASSVRRDQASNEQFF
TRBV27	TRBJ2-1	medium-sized	CASSFVPLGYNEQFF
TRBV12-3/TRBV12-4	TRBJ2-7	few	CASSRTRGDEQYF
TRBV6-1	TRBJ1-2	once	CASSDFTGRAYGYTF
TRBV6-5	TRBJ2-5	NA	CASSSPSGGLETQYF
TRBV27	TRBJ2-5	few	CASSLSSYGTSGETQYF
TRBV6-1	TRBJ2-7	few	CASRGPAMGEQYF
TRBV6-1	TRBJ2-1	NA	CASRTSDFEQFF
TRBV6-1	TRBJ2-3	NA	CASIGARDTDTQYF
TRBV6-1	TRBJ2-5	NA	CASSRGGAGGPRQETQYF
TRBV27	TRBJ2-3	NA	CASSSWGERSKDTQYF
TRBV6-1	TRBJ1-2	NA	CASRTDRDPYGYTF
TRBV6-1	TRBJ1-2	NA	CASSDRFSGYTF
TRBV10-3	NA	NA	CAISDTGVPQETQYF
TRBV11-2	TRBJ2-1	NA	CTNSFVGSYNEQFF
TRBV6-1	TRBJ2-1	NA	CASSVPGQVGANVQSF
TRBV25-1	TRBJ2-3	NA	CASSARASTDTQYF
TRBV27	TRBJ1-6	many	CATRGREYSPLHF
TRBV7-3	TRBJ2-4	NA	CVPSFCGSLCIEGASSEVPCCF
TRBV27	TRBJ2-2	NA	CASSLRGTSTGEQFF
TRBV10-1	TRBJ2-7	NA	CASSGNWGPNSYEQYF
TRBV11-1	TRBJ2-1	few	CASSYRDTGRVYNEQFF
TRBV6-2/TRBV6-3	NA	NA	CASSYLEGSYEQYF
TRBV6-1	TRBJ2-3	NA	CASRVGGEGAGKQYF
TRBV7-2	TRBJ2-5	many	CASSPSGGRETQYF
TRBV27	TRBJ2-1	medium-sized	CASRRTGFDEQFF
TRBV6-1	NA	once	CASSTGLRQETQYF
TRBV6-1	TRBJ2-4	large	CASRRAGSAKNIQYF
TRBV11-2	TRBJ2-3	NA	CASNQAADTQYF
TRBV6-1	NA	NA	CASAGAGGSGPDTQYF
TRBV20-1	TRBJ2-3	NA	CSAISGGALGTDTQYF
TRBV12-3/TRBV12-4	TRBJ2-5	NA	CASSLAGGQETQYF
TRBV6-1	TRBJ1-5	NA	CASTTAWGQPQHF
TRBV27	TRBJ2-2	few	CASSTQDSRTGELFF
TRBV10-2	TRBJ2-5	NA	CGSSTTDTQYF
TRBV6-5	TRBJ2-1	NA	CVSSYRPSGSYEQFF
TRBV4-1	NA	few	CASSQFGYEQYF
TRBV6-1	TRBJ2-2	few	CASSSDREVPGELFF
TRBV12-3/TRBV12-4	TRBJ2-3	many	CASSLVSSTDTQYF
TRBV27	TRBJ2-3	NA	CASTAWGETSKDTQYF
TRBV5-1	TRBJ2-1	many	CASSGVSYNEQFF
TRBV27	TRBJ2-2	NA	CASSLQGTSTGTQFF
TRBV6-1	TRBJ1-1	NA	CASSAGTYTEAFF
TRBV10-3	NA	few	CAISYAEGDYEQYF
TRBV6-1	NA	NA	CARSDGGIVQDTQYF
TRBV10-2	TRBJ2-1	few	CASRAGKKSGKNYNEQFF
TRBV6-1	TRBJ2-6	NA	CASRDSSGANVLTF
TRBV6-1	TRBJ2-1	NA	CASSHGGPYNEQFF
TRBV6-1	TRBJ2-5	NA	CASSDVLTFQETQYF
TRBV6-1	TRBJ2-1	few	CASSVGEFSYEQFF
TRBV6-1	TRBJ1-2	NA	CASSARTDFYGYTF
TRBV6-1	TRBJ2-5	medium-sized	CASSEWSVQETQYF